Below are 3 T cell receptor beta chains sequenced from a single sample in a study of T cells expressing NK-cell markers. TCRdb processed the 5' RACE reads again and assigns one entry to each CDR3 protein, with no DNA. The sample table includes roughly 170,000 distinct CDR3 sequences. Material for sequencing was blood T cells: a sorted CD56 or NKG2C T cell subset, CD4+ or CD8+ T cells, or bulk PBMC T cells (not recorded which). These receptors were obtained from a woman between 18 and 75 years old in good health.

CDR3 sequence: CASSRGDSAEKLFF. The rearrangement links TRBV7-9 to TRBJ1-4; the D call of TRBD1 rests on TCRdb alone, since no DNA is present to check it. The CDR3 sequence is 14 residues long. Germline V gene lookup returns CDR1 SEHNR and CDR2 FQNEAQ (reference sequence).

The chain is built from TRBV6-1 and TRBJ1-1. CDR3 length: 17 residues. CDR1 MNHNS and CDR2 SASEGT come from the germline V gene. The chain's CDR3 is CASSRPGRQGPNTEAFF.

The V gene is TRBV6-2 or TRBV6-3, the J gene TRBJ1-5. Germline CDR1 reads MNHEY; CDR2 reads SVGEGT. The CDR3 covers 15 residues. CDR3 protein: CASSKPWVSNQPQHF.